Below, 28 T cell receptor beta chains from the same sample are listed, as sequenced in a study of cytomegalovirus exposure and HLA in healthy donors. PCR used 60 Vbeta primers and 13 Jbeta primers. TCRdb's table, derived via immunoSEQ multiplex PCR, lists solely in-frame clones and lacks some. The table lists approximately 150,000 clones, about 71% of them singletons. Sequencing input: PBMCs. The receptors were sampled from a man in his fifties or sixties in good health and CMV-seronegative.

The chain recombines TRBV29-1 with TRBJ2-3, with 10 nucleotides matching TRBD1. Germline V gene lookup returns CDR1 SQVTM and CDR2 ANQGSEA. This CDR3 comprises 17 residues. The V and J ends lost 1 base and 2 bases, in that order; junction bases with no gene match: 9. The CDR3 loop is CSVEGSWTGGLTDTQYF. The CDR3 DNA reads TGCAGCGTTGAAGGATCCTGGACAGGGGGACTCACAGATACGCAGTATTTT.

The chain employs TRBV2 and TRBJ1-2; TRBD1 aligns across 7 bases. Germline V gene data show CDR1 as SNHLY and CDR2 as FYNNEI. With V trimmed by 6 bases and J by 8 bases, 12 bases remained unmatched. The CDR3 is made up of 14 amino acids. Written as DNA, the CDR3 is TGTGCCAGCAGAGAGACAGGGAGTTCGCAGGGCTACACCTTC. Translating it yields CASRETGSSQGYTF. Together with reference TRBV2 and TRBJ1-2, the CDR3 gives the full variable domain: EPEVTQTPSHQVTQMGQEVILRCVPISNHLYFYWYRQILGQKVEFLVSFYNNEISEKSEIFDDQFSVERPDGSNFTLKIRSTKLEDSAMYFCASRETGSSQGYTFGSGTRLTVV.

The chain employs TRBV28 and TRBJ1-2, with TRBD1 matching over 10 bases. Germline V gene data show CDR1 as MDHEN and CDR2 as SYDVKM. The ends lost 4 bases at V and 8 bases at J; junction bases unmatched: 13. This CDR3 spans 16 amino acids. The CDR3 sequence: CASSWGTGAGPGGYTF. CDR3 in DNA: TGTGCCAGCAGTTGGGGGACAGGGGCGGGGCCGGGAGGCTACACCTTC.

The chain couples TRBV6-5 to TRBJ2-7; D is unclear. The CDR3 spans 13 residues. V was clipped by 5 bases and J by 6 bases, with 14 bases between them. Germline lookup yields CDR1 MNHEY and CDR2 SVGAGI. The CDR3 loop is CASSPQTYGEQYF. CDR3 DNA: TGTGCCAGCAGTCCCCAGACTTACGGCGAGCAGTACTTC.

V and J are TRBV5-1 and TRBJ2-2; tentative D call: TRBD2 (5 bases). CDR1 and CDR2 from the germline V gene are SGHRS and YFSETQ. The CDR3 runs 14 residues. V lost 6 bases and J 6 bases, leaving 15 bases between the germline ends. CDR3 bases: TGCGCCAGCACCGTGCGAGGCGGGTCCGGGGAGCTGTTTTTT. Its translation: CASTVRGGSGELFF.

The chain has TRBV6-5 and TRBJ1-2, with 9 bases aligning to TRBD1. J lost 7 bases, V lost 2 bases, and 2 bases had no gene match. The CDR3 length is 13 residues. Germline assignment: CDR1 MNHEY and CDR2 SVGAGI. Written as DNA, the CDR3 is TGTGCCAGCAGTTACGGGACAGGGAGTGGCTACACCTTC. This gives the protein CASSYGTGSGYTF.

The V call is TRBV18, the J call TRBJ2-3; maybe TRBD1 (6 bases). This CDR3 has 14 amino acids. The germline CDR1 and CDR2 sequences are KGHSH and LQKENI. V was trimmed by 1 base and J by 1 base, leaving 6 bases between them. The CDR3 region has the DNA TGTGCCAGCTCACCACAGGGGGGCACAGATACGCAGTATTTT. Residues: CASSPQGGTDTQYF.

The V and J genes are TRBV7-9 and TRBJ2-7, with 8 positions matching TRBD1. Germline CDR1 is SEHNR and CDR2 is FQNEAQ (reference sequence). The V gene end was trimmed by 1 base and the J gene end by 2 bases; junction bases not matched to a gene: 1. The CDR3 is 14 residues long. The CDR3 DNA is TGTGCCAGCAGCTTAGAGGGACAGGCCTACGAGCAGTACTTC. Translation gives CASSLEGQAYEQYF. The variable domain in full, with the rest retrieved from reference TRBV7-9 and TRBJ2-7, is DTGVSQNPRHKITKRGQNVTFRCDPISEHNRLYWYRQTLGQGPEFLTYFQNEAQLEKSRLLSDRFSAERPKGSFSTLEIQRTEQGDSAMYLCASSLEGQAYEQYFGPGTRLTVT.

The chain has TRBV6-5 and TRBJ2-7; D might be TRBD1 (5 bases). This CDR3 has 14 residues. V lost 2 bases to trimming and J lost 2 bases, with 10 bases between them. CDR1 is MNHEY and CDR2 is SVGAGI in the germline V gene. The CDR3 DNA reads TGTGCCAGCAGTTACACCGACAGAGCCTACGAGCAGTACTTC. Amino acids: CASSYTDRAYEQYF.

The CDR3: CSVEGRGAIYNEQFF. CDR3 nucleotides: TGCAGCGTTGAAGGGCGGGGGGCCATTTACAATGAGCAGTTCTTC. J is TRBJ2-1 and V is TRBV29-1; the match to TRBD2 covers 8 bases. Germline V gene lookup returns CDR1 SQVTM and CDR2 ANQGSEA. The CDR3 has 15 amino acids. J gave up 4 bases and V 1 base, and 6 bases lay outside the gene matches.

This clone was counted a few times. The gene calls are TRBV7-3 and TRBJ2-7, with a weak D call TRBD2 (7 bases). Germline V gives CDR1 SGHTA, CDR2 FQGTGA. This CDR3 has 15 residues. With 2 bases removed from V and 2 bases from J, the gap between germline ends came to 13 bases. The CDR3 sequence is CASSLGRGLTYEQYF. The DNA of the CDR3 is TGTGCCAGCAGCTTAGGCAGGGGACTAACCTACGAGCAGTACTTC.

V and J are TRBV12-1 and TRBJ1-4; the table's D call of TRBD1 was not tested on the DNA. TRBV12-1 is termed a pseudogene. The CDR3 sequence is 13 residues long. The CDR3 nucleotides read TGTGCCAGCAGCGCCTCAGGTAATGAAAAACTGTTTTTT. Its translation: CASSASGNEKLFF.

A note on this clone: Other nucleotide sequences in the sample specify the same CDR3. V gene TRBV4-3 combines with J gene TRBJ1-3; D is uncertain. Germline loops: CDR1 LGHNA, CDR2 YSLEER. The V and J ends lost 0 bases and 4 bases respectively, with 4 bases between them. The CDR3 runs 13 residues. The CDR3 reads CASSQDSGNTIYF. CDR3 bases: TGCGCCAGCAGCCAAGATTCGGGAAACACCATATATTTT.

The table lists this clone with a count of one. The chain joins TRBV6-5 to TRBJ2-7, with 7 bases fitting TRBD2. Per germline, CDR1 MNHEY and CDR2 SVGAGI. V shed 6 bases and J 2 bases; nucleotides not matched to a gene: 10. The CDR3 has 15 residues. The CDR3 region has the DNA TGTGCCAGCAGCCGCGGCACCGGGACTACCTACGAGCAGTACTTC. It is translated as CASSRGTGTTYEQYF.

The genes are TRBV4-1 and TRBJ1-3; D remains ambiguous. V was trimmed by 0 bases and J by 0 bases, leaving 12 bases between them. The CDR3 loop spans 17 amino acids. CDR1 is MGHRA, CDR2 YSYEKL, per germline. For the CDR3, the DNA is TGCGCCAGCAGCCAAGAAAGGAAGCGGGGCTCTGGAAACACCATATATTTT. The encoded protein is CASSQERKRGSGNTIYF.

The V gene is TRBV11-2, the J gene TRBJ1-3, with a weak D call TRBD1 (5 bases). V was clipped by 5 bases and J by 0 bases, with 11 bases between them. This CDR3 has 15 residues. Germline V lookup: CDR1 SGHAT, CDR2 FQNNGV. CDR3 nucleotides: TGTGCCAGCAGCCCGACAGCTTACTCTGGAAACACCATATATTTT. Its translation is CASSPTAYSGNTIYF.

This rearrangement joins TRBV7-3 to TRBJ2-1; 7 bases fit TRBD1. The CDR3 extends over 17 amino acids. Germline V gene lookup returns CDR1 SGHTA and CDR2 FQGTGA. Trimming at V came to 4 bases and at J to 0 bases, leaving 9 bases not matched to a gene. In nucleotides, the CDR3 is TGTGCCAGCAGCTCCATTCGGGGACAGAGCTCCTACAATGAGCAGTTCTTC. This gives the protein CASSSIRGQSSYNEQFF. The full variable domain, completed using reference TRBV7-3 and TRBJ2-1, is GAGVSQTPSNKVTEKGKYVELRCDPISGHTALYWYRQSLGQGPEFLIYFQGTGAADDSGLPNDRFFAVRPEGSVSTLKIQRTERGDSAVYLCASSSIRGQSSYNEQFFGPGTRLTVL.

CDR3 in amino acids: CASSLHRGETQYF. CDR3 DNA: TGTGCCAGCAGCTTACACAGGGGGGAGACCCAGTACTTC. The chain recombines TRBV11-1 with TRBJ2-5; TRBD1 matches 8 bases. V gave up 2 bases and J gave up 5 bases; unmatched junction bases: 1. This CDR3 is built from 13 residues. Germline CDR1 SGHAT, CDR2 FQDESV (reference sequence). Based on the CDR3 plus reference TRBV11-1 and TRBJ2-5, the full variable domain is EAEVAQSPRYKITEKSQAVAFWCDPISGHATLYWYRQILGQGPELLVQFQDESVVDDSQLPKDRFSAERLKGVDSTLKIQPAELGDSAMYLCASSLHRGETQYFGPGTRLLVL.

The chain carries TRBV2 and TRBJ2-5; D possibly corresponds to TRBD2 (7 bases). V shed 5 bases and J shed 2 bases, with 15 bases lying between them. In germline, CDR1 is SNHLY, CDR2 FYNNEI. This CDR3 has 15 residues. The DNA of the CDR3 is TGTGCCAGCAGTCCGGGGGGCGCGCGTCAAGAGACCCAGTACTTC. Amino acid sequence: CASSPGGARQETQYF.

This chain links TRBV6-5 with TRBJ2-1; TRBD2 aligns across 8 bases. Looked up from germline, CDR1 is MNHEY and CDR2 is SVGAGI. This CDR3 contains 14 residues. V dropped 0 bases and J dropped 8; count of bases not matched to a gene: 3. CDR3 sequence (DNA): TGTGCCAGCAGTTACTCGACTAGCGCCCATGAGCAGTTCTTC. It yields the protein CASSYSTSAHEQFF.

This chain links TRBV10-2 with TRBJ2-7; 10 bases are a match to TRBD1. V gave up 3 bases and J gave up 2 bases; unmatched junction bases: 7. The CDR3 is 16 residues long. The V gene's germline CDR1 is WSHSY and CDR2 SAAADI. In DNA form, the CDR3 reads TGCGCCAGCAGTGAACCCCGGACAGGGGGGACCTACGAGCAGTACTTC. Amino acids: CASSEPRTGGTYEQYF.

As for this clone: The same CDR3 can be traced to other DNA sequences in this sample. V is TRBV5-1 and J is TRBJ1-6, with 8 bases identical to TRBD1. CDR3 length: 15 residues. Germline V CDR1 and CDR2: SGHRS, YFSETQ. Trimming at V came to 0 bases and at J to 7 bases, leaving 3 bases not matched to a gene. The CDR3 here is CASSLAGTGNSPLHF. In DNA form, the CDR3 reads TGCGCCAGCAGCTTGGCTGGGACAGGAAATTCACCCCTCCACTTT.

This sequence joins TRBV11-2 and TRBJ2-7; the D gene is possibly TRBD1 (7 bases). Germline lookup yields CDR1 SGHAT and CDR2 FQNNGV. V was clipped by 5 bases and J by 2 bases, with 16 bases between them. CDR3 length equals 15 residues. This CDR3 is CASSIRRDSPYEQYF. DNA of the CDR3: TGTGCCAGCAGCATTAGGCGGGACAGCCCCTACGAGCAGTACTTC.

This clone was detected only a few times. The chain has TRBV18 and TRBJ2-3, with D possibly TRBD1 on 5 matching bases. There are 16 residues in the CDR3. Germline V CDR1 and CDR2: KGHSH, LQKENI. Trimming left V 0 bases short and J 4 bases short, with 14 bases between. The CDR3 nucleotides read TGTGCCAGCTCACCACCGCCTGGGGCGATCGCAGATACGCAGTATTTT. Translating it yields CASSPPPGAIADTQYF.

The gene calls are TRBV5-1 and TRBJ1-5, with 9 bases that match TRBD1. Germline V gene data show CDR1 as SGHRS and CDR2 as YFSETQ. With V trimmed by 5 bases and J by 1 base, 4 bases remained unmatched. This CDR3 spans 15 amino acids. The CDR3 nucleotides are TGCGCCAGCAGATCAGGGACAGGGAGCAATCAGCCCCAGCATTTT. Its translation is CASRSGTGSNQPQHF. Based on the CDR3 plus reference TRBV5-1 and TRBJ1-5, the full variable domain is KAGVTQTPRYLIKTRGQQVTLSCSPISGHRSVSWYQQTPGQGLQFLFEYFSETQRNKGNFPGRFSGRQFSNSRSEMNVSTLELGDSALYLCASRSGTGSNQPQHFGDGTRLSIL.

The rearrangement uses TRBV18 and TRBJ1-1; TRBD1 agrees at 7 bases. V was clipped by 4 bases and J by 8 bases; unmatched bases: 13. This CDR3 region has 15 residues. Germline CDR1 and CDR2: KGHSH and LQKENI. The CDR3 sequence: CASSRQQGSPAEAFF. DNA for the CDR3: TGTGCCAGCTCACGACAACAGGGGAGCCCCGCCGAAGCTTTCTTT.

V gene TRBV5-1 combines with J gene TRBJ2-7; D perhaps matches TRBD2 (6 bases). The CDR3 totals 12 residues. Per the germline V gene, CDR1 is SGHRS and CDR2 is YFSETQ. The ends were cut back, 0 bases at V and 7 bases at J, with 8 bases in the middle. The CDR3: CASSLDGGEQYF. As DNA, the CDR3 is TGCGCCAGCAGCTTGGACGGGGGAGAGCAGTACTTC.

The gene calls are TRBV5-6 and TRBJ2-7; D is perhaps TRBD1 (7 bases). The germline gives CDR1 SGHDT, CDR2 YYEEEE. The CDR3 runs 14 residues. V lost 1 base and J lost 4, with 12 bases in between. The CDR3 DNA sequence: TGTGCCAGCAGCTTGCCAGGGGGAGGATACGAGCAGTACTTC. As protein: CASSLPGGGYEQYF. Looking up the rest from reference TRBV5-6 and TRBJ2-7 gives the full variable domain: DAGVTQSPTHLIKTRGQQVTLRCSPKSGHDTVSWYQQALGQGPQFIFQYYEEEERQRGNFPDRFSGHQFPNYSSELNVNALLLGDSALYLCASSLPGGGYEQYFGPGTRLTVT.